This T cell receptor (beta chain) was recovered during a study of identifying expanded T cells in peripheral blood. As for this clone: The antigen is unknown.

General study findings and limits: Across healthy donors, higher total template counts meant significantly greater two-week count variance. Differentially abundant clones: around 1.2 between replicates, about 15 at two to three weeks, roughly 18 at four.

During the collection period, no donor immune events like infections were recorded. CDR3 length: 13 amino acids. Germline values: CDR1 SGHAT, CDR2 FQNNGV. Between the trimmed V and J ends, which lost 6 bases and 9 bases, there was a span of 16 bases. The protocol was immunoSEQ multiplex PCR, while the TCRdb copy is restricted to in-frame clones and leaves out a portion. Here the sample spans around 81,000 clones, around 83% being singletons. The specimen sequenced was blood. The TCR was taken from a person aged 18 to 75 in good health. The chain uses TRBV11-2 and TRBJ2-3, with D maybe TRBD2 (6 bases). CDR3 nucleotides: TGTGCCAGCAGTCAAGAAAATAGCGGCACGCAGTATTTT. Encoded protein: CASSQENSGTQYF.